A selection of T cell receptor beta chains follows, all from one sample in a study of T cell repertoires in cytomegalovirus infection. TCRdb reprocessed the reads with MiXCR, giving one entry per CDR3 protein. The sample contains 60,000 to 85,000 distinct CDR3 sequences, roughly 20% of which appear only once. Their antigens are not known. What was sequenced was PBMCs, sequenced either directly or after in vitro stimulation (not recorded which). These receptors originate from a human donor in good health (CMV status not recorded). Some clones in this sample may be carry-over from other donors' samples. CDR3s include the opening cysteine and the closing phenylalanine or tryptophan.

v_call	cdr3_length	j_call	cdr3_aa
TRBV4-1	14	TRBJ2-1	CASNTSPGRIEQFF
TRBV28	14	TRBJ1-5	CASTRTGGRQPQHF
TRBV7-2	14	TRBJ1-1	CASSLLQGGTEAFF
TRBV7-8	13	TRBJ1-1	CASSLAGRLEAFF
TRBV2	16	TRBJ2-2	CASYGLAGGHTGELFF
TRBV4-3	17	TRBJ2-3	CASSQEIRPSGTDTQYF
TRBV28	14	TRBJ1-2	CASARGPEGYGYTF
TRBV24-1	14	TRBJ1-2	CATSDDPETYGYTF
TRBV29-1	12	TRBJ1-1	CSAHPGQDEAFF
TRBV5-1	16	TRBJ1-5	CASSLGGQGSNQPQHF
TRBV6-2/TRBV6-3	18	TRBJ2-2	CAISPGQTSIQNTGELFF
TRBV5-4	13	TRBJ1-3	CASRKGSGNTIYF
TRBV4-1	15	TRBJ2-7	CASSRADRVSYEQYF
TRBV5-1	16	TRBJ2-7	CASSLVQARGVYEQYF
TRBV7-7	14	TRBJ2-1	CASSLGGSYNEQFF
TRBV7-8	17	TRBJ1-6	CASSPNGRSGNNSPLHF
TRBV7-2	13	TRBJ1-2	CASSPWAGVGYTF
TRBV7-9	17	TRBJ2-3	CASSFTGTSGVTDTQYF
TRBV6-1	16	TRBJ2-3	CASSEFWTGLLDTQYF
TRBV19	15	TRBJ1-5	CASSDRPPPNQPQHF
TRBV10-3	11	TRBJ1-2	CAIGTDYGYTF
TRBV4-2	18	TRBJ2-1	CASSHDGLAGASDNEQFF
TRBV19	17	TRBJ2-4	CASSPETSGLAKNIQYF
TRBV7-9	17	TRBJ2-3	CASSSGTGGVGTDTQYF
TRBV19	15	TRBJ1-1	CASTFSPLGNTEAFF
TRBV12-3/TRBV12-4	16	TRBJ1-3	CASTLGQGSGGNTIYF
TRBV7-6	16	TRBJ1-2	CASTLTCRMSDFGYTF
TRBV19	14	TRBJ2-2	CASSISAVTGELFF
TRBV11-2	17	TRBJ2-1	CASSPRISRDRHNEQFF
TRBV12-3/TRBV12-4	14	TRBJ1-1	CASKLHRGEGKAFF
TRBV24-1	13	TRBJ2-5	CATSDPGKETQYF
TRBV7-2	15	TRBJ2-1	CASSPDRGAYNEQFF
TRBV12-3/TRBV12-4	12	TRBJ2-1	CAIPQKYNEQFF
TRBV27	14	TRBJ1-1	CASSSTGGDTEAFF
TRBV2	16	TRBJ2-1	CASGELQGISYNEQFF
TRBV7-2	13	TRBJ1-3	CASSSHEGNTIYF
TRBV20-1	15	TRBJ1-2	CSARPELGDGVGYTF
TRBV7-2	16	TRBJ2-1	CASSLGTRSSYNEQFF
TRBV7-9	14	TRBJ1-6	CASSPGAGGSPLHF
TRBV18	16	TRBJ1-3	CASSIEDGGSGNTIYF
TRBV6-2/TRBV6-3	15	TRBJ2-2	CASTLAGGPTGELFF
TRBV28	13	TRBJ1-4	CASNRAYNEKLFF
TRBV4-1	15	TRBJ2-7	CASSQGTSGIYEQYF
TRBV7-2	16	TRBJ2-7	CASSLASMKGGYEQYF